This TCR beta chain originates from a study of cytomegalovirus exposure and HLA in healthy donors. Study context: An early data release held 80 million or so unique TCRs from HLA-typed donors.

On this clone: What it binds is not known.

This PCR relied on a set of 60 Vbeta primers and 13 Jbeta primers. Here immunoSEQ multiplex PCR was the method, and the copy in TCRdb shows in-frame clones only, minus some. Of approximately 91,000 clones detected, 81% appear once; the ten largest clones hold 10%. Study results and limitations: Later on, analysis showed that most CMV-associated TCR beta chains appeared to be HLA-restricted.

The CDR3 has 18 residues. The V gene lost 3 bases and the J gene lost 6 bases, with 23 bases spanning the gap. Germline V gene sequence: CDR1 SGHTA, CDR2 FQGNSA. This clonotype was obtained from a human donor in good health. This chain uses TRBV7-2 with TRBJ2-2; D might be TRBD2 (6 bases). Sequenced material: PBMCs. The CDR3 reads CASSFSTRLASNAGELFF. In nucleotides, the CDR3 is TGTGCCAGCAGCTTCTCCACGCGGCTAGCGTCCAACGCCGGGGAGCTGTTTTTT.